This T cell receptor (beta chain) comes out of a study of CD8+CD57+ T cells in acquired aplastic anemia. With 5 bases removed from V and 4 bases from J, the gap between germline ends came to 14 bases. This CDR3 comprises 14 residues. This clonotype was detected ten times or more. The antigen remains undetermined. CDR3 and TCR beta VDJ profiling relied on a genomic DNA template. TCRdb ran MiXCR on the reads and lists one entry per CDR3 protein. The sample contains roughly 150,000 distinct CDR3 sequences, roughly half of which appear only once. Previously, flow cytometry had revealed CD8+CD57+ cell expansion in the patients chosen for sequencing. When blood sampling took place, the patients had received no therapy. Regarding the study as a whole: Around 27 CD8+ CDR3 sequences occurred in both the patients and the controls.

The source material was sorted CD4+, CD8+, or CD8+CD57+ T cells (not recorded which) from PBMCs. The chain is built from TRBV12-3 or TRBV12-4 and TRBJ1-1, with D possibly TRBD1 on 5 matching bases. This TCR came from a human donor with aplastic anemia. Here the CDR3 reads CASSPEIRGTEAFF. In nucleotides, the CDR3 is TGTGCCAGCAGTCCCGAGATAAGGGGCACTGAAGCTTTCTTT.